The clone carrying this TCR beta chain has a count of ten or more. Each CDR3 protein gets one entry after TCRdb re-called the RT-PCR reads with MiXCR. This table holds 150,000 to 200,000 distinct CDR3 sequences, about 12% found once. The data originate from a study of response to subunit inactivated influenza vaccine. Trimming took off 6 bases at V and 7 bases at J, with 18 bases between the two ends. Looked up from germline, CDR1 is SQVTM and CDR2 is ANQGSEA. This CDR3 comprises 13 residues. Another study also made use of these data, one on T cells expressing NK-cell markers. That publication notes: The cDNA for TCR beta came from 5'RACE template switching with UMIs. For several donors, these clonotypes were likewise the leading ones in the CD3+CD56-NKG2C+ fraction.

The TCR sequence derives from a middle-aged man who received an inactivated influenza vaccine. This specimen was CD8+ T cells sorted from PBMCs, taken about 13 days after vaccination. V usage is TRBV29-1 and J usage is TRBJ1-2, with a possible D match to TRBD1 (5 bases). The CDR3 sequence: CSVRDSRRFGYTF. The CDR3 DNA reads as TGCAGCGTCAGAGACAGTCGGAGGTTTGGCTACACCTTC.